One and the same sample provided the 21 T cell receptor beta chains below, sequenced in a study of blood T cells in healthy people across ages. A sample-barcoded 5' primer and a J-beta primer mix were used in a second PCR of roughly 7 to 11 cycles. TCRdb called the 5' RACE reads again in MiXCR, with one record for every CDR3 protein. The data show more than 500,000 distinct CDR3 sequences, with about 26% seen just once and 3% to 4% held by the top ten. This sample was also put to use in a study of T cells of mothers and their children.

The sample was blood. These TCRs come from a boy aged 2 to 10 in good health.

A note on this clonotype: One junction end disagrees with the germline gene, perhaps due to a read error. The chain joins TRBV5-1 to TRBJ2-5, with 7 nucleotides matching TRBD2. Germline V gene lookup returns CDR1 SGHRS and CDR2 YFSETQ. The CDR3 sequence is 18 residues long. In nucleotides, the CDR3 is TGCGCCATCAGCTTGGCTCGGGGAGGGACCGCCTACCAAGAGACCCAGTACTTC. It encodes CAISLARGGTAYQETQYF.

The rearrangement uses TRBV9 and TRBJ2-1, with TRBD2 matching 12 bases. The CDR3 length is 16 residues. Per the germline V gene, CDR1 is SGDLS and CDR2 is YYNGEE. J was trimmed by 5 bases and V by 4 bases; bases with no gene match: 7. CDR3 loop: CASSSPTSGSDNEQFF. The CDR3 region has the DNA TGTGCCAGCAGCTCACCGACTAGCGGGAGCGACAATGAGCAGTTCTTC.

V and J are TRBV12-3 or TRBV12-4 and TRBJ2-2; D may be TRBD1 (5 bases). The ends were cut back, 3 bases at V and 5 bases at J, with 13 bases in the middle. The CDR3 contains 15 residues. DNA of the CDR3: TGTGCCAGCAGTTTCCCCCGACAGCTAACCGGGGAGCTGTTTTTT. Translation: CASSFPRQLTGELFF.

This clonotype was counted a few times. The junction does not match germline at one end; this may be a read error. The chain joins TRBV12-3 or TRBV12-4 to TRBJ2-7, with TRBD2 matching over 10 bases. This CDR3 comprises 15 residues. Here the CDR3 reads CASSLALAGAYEQYF. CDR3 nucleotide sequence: TGCGCCAGCAGCTTGGCCCTAGCGGGGGCCTACGAGCAGTACTTC.

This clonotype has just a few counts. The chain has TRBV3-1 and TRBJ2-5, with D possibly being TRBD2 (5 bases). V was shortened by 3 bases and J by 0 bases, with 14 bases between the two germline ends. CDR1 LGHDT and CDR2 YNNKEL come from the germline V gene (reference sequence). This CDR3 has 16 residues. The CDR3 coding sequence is TGTGCCAGCAGCCATTCGGGAAACTCGTACCAAGAGACCCAGTACTTC. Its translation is CASSHSGNSYQETQYF.

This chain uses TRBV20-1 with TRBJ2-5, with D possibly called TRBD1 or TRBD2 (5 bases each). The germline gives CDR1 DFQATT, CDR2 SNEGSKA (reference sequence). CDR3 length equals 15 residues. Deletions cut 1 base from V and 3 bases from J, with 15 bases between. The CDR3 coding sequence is TGCAGTGCTAGAGCTATCAGGGAGAATGAAGAGACCCAGTACTTC. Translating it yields CSARAIRENEETQYF.

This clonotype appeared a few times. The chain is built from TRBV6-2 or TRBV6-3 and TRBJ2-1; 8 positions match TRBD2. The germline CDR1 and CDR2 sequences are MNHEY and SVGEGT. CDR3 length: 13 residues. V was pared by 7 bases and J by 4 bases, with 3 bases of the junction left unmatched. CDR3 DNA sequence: TGTGCCAGCACAACGGGAGGGTACAATGAGCAGTTCTTC. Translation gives CASTTGGYNEQFF.

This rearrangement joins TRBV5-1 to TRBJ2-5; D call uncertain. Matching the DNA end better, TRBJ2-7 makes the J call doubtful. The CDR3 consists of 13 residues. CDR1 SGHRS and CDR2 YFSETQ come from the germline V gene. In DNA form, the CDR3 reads TGCGCCAGCAGCATCAGAAATACCTACGAGCAGTACTTC. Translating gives CASSIRNTYEQYF.

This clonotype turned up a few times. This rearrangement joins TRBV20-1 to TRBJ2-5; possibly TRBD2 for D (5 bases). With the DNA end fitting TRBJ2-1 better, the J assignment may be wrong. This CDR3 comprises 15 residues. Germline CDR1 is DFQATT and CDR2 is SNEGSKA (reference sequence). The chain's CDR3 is CSATTKGGNSNEQFF. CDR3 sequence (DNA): TGCAGTGCTACGACTAAGGGCGGAAATTCCAATGAGCAGTTCTTC.

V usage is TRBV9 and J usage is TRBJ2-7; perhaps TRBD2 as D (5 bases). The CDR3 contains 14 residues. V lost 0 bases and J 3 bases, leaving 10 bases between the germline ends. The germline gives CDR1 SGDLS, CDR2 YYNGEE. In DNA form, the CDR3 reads TGTGCCAGCAGCGTAGAGGACTCTTTCTACGAGCAGTACTTC. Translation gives CASSVEDSFYEQYF.

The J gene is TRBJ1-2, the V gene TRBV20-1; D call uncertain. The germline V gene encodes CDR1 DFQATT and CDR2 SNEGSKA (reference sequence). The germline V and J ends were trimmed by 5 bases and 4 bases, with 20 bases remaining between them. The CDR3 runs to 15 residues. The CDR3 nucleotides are TGCAGTGCTTCACCCCACGAGTCCGTCCCCTATGGCTACACCTTC. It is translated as CSASPHESVPYGYTF.

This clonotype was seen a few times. CDR3: CASSFVGGELFF. The CDR3 region has the DNA TGTGCCAGCAGCTTTGTGGGAGGGGAGCTGTTTTTT. The rearrangement uses TRBV7-9 and TRBJ2-2; unclear D gene. The V end was cut by 3 bases, the J end by 8 bases, with 7 bases between. From germline, CDR1 is SEHNR and CDR2 FQNEAQ (reference sequence). CDR3 size: 12 residues.

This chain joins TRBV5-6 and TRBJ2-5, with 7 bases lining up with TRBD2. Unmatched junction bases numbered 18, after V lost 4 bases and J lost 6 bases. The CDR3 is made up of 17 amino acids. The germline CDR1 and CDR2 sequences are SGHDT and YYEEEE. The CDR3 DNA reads TGTGCCAGCAGCCCGGGAGGCTTGGGCGGAGAGCTGAAGACCCAGTACTTC. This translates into CASSPGGLGGELKTQYF. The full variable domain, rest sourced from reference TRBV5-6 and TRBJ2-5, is DAGVTQSPTHLIKTRGQQVTLRCSPKSGHDTVSWYQQALGQGPQFIFQYYEEEERQRGNFPDRFSGHQFPNYSSELNVNALLLGDSALYLCASSPGGLGGELKTQYFGPGTRLLVL.

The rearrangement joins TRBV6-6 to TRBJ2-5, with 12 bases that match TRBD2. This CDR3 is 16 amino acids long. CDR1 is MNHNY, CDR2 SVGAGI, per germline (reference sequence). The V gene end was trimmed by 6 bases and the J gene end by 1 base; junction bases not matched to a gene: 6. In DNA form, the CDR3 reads TGTGCCAGCAGCTCTGGACTAGCGGGGATCCAAGAGACCCAGTACTTC. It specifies CASSSGLAGIQETQYF.

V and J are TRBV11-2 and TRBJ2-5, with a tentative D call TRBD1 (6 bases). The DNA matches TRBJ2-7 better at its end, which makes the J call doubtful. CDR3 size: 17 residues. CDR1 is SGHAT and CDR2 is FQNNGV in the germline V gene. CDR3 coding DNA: TGTGCCAGCAGCTTCGAGCTCGAGGGCAGGGGTTGGTACGAGCAGTACTTC. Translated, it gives CASSFELEGRGWYEQYF.

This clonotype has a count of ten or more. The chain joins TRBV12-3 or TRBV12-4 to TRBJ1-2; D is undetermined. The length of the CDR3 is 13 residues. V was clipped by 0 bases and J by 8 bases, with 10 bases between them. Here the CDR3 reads CASSLALAAGYTF. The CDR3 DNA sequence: TGTGCCAGCAGTTTAGCGCTGGCAGCGGGCTACACCTTC.

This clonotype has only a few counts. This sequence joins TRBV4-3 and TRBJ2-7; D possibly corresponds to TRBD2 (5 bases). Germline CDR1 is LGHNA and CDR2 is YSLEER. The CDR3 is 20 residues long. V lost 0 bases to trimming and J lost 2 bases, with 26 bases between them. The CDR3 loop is CASSQESLFSRGSPTYEQYF. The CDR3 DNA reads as TGCGCCAGCAGCCAAGAGTCTCTCTTCAGTCGGGGTTCCCCTACCTACGAGCAGTACTTC.

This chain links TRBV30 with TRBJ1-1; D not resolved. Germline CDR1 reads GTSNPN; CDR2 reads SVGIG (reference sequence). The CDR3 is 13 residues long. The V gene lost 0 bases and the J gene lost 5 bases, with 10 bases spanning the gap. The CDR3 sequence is CAWSVQSGTEAFF. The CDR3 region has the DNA TGTGCCTGGAGTGTACAGTCGGGGACTGAAGCTTTCTTT.

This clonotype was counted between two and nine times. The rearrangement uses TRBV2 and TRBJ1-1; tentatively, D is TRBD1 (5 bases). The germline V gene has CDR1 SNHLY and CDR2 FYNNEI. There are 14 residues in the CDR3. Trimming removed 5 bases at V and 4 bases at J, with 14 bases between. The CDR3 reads CASSQGVGATEAFF. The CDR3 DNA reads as TGTGCCAGCAGTCAAGGGGTCGGGGCCACTGAAGCTTTCTTT.

CDR3 amino acids: CSASGGFRSYNEQFF. In DNA, the CDR3 is TGCAGTGCGTCAGGGGGCTTTAGGTCCTACAATGAGCAGTTCTTC. The V call is TRBV20-1, the J call TRBJ2-1, with 8 bases aligning to TRBD1. Germline trimming cut 6 bases from V and 1 base from J; bases unmatched to any gene: 8. This CDR3 has 15 residues. Germline V lookup: CDR1 DFQATT, CDR2 SNEGSKA (reference sequence).

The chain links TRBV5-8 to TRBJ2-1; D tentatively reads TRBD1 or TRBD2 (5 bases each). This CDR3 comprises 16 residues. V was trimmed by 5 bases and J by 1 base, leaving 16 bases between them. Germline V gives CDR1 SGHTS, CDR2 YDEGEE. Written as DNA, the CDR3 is TGTGCCAGCAGTAGGACCGGGGCAGGTTCCTACAATGAGCAGTTCTTC. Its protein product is CASSRTGAGSYNEQFF.